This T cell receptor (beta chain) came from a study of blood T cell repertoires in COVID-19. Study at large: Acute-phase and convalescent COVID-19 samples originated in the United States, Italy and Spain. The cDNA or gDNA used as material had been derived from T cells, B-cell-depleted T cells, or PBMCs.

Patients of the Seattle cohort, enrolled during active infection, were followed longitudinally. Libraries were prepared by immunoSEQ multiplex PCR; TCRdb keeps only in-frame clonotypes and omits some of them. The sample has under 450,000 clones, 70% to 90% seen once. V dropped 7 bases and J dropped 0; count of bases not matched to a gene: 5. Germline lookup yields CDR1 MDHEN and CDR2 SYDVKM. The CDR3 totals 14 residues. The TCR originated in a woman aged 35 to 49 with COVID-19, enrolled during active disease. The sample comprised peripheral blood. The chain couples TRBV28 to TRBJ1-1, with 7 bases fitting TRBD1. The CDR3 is CASNRQGLNTEAFF. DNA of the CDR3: TGTGCCAGCAACAGACAGGGACTGAACACTGAAGCTTTCTTT.